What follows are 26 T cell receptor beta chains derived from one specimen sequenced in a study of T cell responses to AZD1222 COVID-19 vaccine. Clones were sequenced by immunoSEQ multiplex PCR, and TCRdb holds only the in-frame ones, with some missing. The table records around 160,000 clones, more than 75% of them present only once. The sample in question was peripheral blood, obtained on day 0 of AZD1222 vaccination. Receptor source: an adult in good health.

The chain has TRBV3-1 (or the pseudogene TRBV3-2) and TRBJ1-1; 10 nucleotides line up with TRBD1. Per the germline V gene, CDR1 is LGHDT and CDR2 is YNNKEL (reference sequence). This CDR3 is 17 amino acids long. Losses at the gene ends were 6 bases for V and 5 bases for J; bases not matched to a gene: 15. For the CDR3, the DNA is TGTGCCAGCAGACCAGTCCCGGGACAGGGGTATGGAACTGAAGCTTTCTTT. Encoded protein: CASRPVPGQGYGTEAFF.

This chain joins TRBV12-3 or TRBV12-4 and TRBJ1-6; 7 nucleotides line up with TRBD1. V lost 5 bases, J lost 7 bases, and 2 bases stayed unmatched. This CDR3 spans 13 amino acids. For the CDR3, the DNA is TGTGCCAGCAGTACGACAGGGAATTCACCCCTCCACTTT. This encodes CASSTTGNSPLHF.

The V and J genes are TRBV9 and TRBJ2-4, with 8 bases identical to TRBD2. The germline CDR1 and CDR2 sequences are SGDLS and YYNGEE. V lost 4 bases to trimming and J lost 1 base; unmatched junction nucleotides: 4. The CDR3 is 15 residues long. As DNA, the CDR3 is TGTGCCAGCAGCAAGATAGCGGGGGCCAAAAACATTCAGTACTTC. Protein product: CASSKIAGAKNIQYF.

The CDR3 nucleotides read TGCGCCAGCAGCTTGGGCCGCGGGGCAGATACGCAGTATTTT. Residues: CASSLGRGADTQYF. The V gene is TRBV5-1, the J gene TRBJ2-3, with a possible D match to TRBD2 (6 bases). With 0 bases removed from V and 4 bases from J, the gap between germline ends came to 9 bases. Looked up from germline, CDR1 is SGHRS and CDR2 is YFSETQ. The CDR3 is 14 residues long.

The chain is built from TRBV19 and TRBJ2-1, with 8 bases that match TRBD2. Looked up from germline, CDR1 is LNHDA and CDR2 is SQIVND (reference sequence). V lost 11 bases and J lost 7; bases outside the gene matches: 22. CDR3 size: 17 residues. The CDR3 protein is CARPRGGAGGLWNEQFF. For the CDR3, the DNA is TGTGCCCGCCCCCGGGGGGGGGCGGGGGGTTTGTGGAATGAGCAGTTCTTC.

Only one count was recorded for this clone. This chain's CDR3 is CASSPTGKETQYF. The CDR3 nucleotides read TGTGCCAGCAGCCCTACAGGGAAAGAGACCCAGTACTTC. The rearrangement links TRBV11-2 to TRBJ2-5; TRBD1 might be the D (6 bases). The CDR3 covers 13 residues. The V gene's germline CDR1 is SGHAT and CDR2 FQNNGV. Trimming took off 5 bases at V and 3 bases at J, with 10 bases between the two ends. Combining the CDR3 with reference TRBV11-2 and TRBJ2-5 gives the whole variable domain EAGVAQSPRYKIIEKRQSVAFWCNPISGHATLYWYQQILGQGPKLLIQFQNNGVVDDSQLPKDRFSAERLKGVDSTLKIQPAKLEDSAVYLCASSPTGKETQYFGPGTRLLVL.

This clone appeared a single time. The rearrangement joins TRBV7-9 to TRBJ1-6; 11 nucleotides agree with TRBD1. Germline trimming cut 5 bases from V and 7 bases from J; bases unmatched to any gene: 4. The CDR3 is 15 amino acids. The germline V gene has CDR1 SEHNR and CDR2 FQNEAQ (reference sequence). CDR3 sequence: CASSPGDRGNSPLHF. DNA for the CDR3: TGTGCCAGCAGCCCCGGGGACAGGGGGAATTCACCCCTCCACTTT.

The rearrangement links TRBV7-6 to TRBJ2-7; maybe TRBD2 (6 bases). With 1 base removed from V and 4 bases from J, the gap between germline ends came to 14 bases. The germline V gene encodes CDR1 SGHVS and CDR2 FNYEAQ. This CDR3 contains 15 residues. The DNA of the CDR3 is TGTGCCAGCAGCTTAGGGGCAGGGACTGGGTACGAGCAGTACTTC. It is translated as CASSLGAGTGYEQYF.

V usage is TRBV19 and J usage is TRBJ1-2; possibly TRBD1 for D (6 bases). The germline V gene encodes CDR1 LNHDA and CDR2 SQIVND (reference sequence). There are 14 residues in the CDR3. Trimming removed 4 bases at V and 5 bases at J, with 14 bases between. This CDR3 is CASSTRVGGYGYTF. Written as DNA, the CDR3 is TGTGCCAGTAGTACCCGGGTAGGGGGGTATGGCTACACCTTC.

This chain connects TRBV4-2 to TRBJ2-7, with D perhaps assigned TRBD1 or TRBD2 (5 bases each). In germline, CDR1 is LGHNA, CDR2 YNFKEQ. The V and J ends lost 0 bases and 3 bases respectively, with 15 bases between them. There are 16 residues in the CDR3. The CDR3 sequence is CASSQEGVPQIYEQYF. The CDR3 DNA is TGTGCCAGCAGCCAAGAGGGGGTGCCGCAGATCTACGAGCAGTACTTC.

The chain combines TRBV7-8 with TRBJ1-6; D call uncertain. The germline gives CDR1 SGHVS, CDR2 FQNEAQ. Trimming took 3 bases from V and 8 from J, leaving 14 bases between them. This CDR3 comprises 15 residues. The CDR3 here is CASSLRQSIDSPLHF. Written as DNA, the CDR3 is TGTGCCAGCAGCTTGAGGCAGAGTATTGATTCACCCCTCCACTTT.

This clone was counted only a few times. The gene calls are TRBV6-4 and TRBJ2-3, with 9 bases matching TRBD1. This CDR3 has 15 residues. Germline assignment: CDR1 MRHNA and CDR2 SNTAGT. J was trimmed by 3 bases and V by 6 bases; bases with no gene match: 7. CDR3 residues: CASRSGQGTTDTQYF. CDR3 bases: TGTGCCAGCAGATCGGGACAGGGTACAACAGATACGCAGTATTTT.

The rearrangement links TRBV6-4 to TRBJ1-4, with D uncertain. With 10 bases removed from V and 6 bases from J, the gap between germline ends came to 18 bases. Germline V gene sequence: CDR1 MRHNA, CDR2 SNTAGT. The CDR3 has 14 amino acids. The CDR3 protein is CAIRKEGPDEKLFF. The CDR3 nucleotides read TGTGCCATCCGGAAGGAGGGCCCGGATGAAAAACTGTTTTTT.

Here the CDR3 reads CASSDYRRPNIQYF. The DNA for the CDR3 is TGTGCCAGCAGCGATTACCGGCGGCCAAACATTCAGTACTTC. The V call is TRBV11-3, the J call TRBJ2-4; unclear D gene. The V gene lost 5 bases and the J gene lost 6 bases, with 14 bases spanning the gap. Germline V gene sequence: CDR1 SGHNT, CDR2 YENEEA. This CDR3 region has 14 residues.

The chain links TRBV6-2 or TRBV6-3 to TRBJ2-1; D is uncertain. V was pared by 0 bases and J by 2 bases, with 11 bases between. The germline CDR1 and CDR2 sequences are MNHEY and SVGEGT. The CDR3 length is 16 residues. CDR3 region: CASSYSAGGPYNEQFF. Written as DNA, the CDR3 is TGTGCCAGCAGTTACTCGGCCGGCGGACCCTACAATGAGCAGTTCTTC.

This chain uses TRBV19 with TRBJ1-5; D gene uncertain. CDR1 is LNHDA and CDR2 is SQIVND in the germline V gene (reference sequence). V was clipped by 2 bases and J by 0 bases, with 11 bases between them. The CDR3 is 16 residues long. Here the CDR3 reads CASSISDTISNQPQHF. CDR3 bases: TGTGCCAGTAGTATAAGTGACACCATTAGCAATCAGCCCCAGCATTTT.

The CDR3 reads CASTPSPGNTEAFF. The DNA for the CDR3 is TGTGCCAGCACCCCCTCGCCAGGGAACACTGAAGCTTTCTTT. V gene TRBV6-4 combines with J gene TRBJ1-1; D remains unclear. Trimming removed 7 bases from V and 1 base from J, with 13 bases in between. Germline lookup yields CDR1 MRHNA and CDR2 SNTAGT. The CDR3 totals 14 residues.

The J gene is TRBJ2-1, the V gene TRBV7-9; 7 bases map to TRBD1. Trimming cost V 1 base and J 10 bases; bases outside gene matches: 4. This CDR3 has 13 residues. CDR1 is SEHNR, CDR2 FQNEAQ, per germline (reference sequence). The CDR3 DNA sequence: TGTGCCAGCAGCTTAGTGGCCAGGGGGGAGCAGTTCTTC. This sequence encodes CASSLVARGEQFF.

CDR3 sequence reads: CAPAVSRVHEQFF. In DNA form, the CDR3 reads TGTGCCCCAGCAGTTTCGCGAGTACATGAGCAGTTCTTC. The rearrangement links TRBV28 to TRBJ2-1, with no clear D. The germline gives CDR1 MDHEN, CDR2 SYDVKM. The CDR3 spans 13 residues. Trimming cost V 11 bases and J 8 bases, with 19 bases left between them.

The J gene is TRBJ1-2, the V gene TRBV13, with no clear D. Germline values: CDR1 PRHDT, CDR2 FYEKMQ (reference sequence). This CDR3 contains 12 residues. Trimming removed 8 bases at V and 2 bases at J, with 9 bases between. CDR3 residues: CASLGRNYGYTF. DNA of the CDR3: TGTGCCAGCCTAGGACGGAACTATGGCTACACCTTC.

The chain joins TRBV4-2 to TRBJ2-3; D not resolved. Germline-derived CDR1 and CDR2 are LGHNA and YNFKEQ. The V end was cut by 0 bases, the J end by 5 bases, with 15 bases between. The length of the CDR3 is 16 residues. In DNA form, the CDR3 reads TGTGCCAGCAGCCAAGAGGGCGTACAGACCCGAGATACGCAGTATTTT. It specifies CASSQEGVQTRDTQYF.

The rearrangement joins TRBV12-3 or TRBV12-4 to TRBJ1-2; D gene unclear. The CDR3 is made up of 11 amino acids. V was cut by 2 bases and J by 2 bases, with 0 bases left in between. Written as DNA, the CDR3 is TGTGCCAGCAGTTTAAACTATGGCTACACCTTC. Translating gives CASSLNYGYTF.

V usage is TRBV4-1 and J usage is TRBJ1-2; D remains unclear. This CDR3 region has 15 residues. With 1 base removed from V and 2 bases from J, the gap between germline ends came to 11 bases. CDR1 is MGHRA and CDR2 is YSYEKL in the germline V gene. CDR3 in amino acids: CASSQAAGSNYGYTF. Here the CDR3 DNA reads TGCGCCAGCAGCCAAGCTGCGGGGTCGAACTATGGCTACACCTTC.

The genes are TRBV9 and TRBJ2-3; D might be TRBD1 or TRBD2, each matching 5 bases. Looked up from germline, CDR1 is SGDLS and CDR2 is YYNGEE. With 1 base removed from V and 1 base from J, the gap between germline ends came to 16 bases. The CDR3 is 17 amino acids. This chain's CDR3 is CASSVNGMMGGTDTQYF. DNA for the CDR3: TGTGCCAGCAGCGTAAACGGGATGATGGGGGGCACAGATACGCAGTATTTT. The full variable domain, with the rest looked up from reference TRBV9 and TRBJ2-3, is DSGVTQTPKHLITATGQRVTLRCSPRSGDLSVYWYQQSLDQGLQFLIQYYNGEERAKGNILERFSAQQFPDLHSELNLSSLELGDSALYFCASSVNGMMGGTDTQYFGPGTRLTVL.

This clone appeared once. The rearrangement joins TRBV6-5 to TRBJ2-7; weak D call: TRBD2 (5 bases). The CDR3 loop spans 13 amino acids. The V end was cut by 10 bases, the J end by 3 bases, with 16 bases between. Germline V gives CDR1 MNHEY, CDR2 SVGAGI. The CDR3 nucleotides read TGTGCCACCTGGCGGCGAGGGATCTACGAGCAGTACTTC. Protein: CATWRRGIYEQYF.

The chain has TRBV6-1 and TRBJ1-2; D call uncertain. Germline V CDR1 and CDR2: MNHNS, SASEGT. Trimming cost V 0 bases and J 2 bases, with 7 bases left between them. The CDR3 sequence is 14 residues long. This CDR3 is CASSEATVNYGYTF. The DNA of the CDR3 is TGTGCCAGCAGTGAAGCTACAGTGAACTATGGCTACACCTTC.